These T cell receptor beta chains were read from a single sample in a study of cytomegalovirus exposure and HLA in healthy donors. Clones were read by immunoSEQ multiplex PCR, and TCRdb kept only the in-frame ones, dropping some. Among roughly 150,000 clones listed, around four fifths were seen once. Source material: PBMCs. Receptors originate from a woman aged 18-29 years in good health and CMV-seronegative. Both conserved end residues are part of each CDR3. A D gene is named only where the DNA matches it firmly. Some rows mark clone size as missing; the rest say once, few, many or name a class of expanded clone.

j_call	v_call	d_call	clone_size	cdr3_aa	cdr3_nt
TRBJ2-1	TRBV29-1	TRBD2	-	CSAWTSGINEQFF	TGCAGCGCGTGGACTAGCGGGATAAATGAGCAGTTCTTC
TRBJ2-7	TRBV2	TRBD1	once	CASSDPTGGFYEQYF	TGTGCCAGCAGCGACCCGACAGGGGGCTTCTACGAGCAGTACTTC
TRBJ1-3	TRBV28	TRBD1	-	CASSLGQVGNTIYF	TGTGCCAGCAGTTTAGGACAGGTTGGAAACACCATATATTTT
TRBJ1-3	TRBV5-1	TRBD1	-	CASSLAGTVYGNTIYF	TGCGCCAGCAGCTTGGCCGGGACAGTTTATGGAAACACCATATATTTT
TRBJ2-1	TRBV5-6	-	-	CASSTPARYYNEQFF	TGTGCCAGCAGCACGCCCGCGAGGTACTACAATGAGCAGTTCTTC
TRBJ1-1	TRBV9	TRBD1	-	CASSVGQGAEAFF	TGTGCCAGCAGCGTAGGACAGGGGGCTGAAGCTTTCTTT
TRBJ2-1	TRBV11-3	TRBD1	-	CASSPDRDGEQFF	TGTGCCAGCAGCCCCGACAGGGATGGTGAGCAGTTCTTC
TRBJ2-5	TRBV25-1	-	-	CASSMQETQYF	TGTGCCAGCAGCATGCAAGAGACCCAGTACTTC
TRBJ1-1	TRBV6-1	-	-	CASSPRPATEAFF	TGTGCCAGCAGCCCTAGGCCAGCCACTGAAGCTTTCTTT
TRBJ2-7	TRBV6-6	-	-	CASRGGGTYEQYF	TGTGCCAGCAGGGGAGGGGGGACCTACGAGCAGTACTTC
TRBJ1-2	TRBV19	-	-	CASSAWRAGYGYTF	TGTGCCAGTAGTGCTTGGAGGGCTGGGTATGGCTACACCTTC
TRBJ1-2	TRBV28	TRBD1	-	CASSLGTAGYGYTF	TGTGCCAGCAGTTTAGGGACAGCAGGCTATGGCTACACCTTC